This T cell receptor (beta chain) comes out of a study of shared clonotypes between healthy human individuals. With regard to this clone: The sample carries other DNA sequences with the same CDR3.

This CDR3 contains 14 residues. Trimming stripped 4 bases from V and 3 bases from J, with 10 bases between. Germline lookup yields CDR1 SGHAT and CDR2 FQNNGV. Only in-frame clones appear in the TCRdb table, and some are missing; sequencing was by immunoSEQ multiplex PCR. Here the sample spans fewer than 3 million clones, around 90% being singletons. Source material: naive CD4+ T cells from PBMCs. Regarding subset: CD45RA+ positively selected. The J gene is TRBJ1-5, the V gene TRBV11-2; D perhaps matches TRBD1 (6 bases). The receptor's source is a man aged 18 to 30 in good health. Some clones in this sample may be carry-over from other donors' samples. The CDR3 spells CASSSTGPNQPQHF. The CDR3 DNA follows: TGTGCCAGCAGCTCCACAGGGCCCAATCAGCCCCAGCATTTT.